This T cell receptor (beta chain) derives from a study of blood T cell repertoires in COVID-19. Whole-study context: Acute and convalescent COVID-19 specimens originated in the United States, Italy and Spain. PBMCs, B-cell-depleted T cells, or T cells were the source of the cDNA or gDNA that made up the material.

Followed longitudinally, the Seattle patients had been enrolled during active infection. The CDR3 is made up of 14 amino acids. V lost 2 bases to trimming and J lost 8 bases, with 13 bases between them. Germline lookup yields CDR1 SEHNR and CDR2 FQNEAQ (reference sequence). Per the original data handling: Reference gene primer amplification in the assay estimated nucleated cell counts. Libraries were prepared by immunoSEQ multiplex PCR; TCRdb keeps only in-frame clonotypes and omits some of them. That table supplies the V and J calls and clone size; D and trimming were determined from the DNA. The sample yields under 200,000 clones, approximately 85% seen once.

The source material was peripheral blood. V usage is TRBV7-9 and J usage is TRBJ2-1, with D possibly being TRBD1 (6 bases). This sequence originates from a woman aged 55-75 years with COVID-19, enrolled during active disease. Here the CDR3 reads CASSLSHRDHEQFF. The DNA of the CDR3 is TGTGCCAGCAGCTTATCTCACAGGGACCATGAGCAGTTCTTC.